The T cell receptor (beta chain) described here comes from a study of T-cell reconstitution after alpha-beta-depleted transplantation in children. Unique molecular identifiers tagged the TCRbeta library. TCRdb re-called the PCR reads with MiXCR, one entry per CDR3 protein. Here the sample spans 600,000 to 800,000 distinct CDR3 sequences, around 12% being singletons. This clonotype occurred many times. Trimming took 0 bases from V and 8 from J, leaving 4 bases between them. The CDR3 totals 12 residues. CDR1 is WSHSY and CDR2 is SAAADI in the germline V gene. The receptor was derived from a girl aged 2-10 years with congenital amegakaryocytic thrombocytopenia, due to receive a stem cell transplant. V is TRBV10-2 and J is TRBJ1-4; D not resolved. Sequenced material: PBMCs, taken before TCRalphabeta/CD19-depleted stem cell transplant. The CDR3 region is CASSESREKLFF. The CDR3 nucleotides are TGCGCCAGCAGTGAGTCGAGGGAAAAACTGTTTTTT.